Below, 2 T cell receptor beta chains from the same sample are listed, as sequenced in a study of CD8+ T cells in alopecia areata. Extracted from the samples, RNA was reverse transcribed into cDNA to serve as the sequencing template. The protocol was immunoSEQ multiplex PCR, while the TCRdb copy is restricted to in-frame clones and leaves out a portion. The data hold roughly 64,000 clones, with around 40% observed a single time. Sequencing input: NKG2D-low CD8+ T cells sorted from blood. These receptors were collected from a human donor with alopecia areata.

Worth noting for this clone: This CDR3 is also generated by other DNA sequences in the sample. The CDR3 DNA reads as TGTGCCAGCAGCCCGGGGTACGAGCAGTACTTC. Translation gives CASSPGYEQYF. V gene TRBV7-9 combines with J gene TRBJ2-7; D possibly corresponds to TRBD2 (5 bases). The CDR3 extends over 11 amino acids. In germline, CDR1 is SEHNR, CDR2 FQNEAQ (reference sequence). V was clipped by 5 bases and J by 4 bases, with 6 bases between them.

This rearrangement joins TRBV30 to TRBJ2-2; tentatively, D is TRBD1 or TRBD2 (5 bases each). In germline, CDR1 is GTSNPN, CDR2 SVGIG (reference sequence). CDR3 length: 14 amino acids. Trimming removed 5 bases from V and 4 bases from J, with 14 bases in between. Here the CDR3 DNA reads TGTGCCTGGTTTTCGGGGCGGGTCACCGGGGAGCTGTTTTTT. This sequence encodes CAWFSGRVTGELFF.